This is a list of T cell receptor beta chains from one sample in a study of blood T cells in healthy people across ages. One entry per CDR3 protein results from TCRdb running MiXCR on the 5' RACE reads. The data show around 900,000 distinct CDR3 sequences, with less than 35% seen just once and approximately 15% held by the top ten. Sequenced: blood. The receptors shown here come from a woman aged 80 or over in good health. Each CDR3 is given with its conserved first and last residue.

>TRBJ2-5|TRBV7-2
CASSPYGAKETQYF
>TRBJ2-1|TRBV20-1
CSASGGSSYNEQFF
>TRBJ2-7|TRBV6-1
CASRATGRGPYEQYF
>TRBJ1-4|TRBV20-1
CSATQGGNEKLFF
>TRBJ1-6|TRBV3-1
CASNAQGRGISPLHF
>TRBJ1-2|TRBV6-5
CATIPRRGSLSSGGTF
>TRBJ2-3|TRBV7-9
CASSLESGDTQYF
>TRBJ1-1|TRBV6-2/TRBV6-3
CASSLRHLRSNTEAFF
>TRBJ2-2|TRBV7-2
CASSLFARAAGGELFF
>TRBJ2-1|TRBV9
CASSVVPDKYNEQFF
>TRBJ2-2|TRBV12-3/TRBV12-4
CASSLQGPNTGELFF
>TRBJ2-5|TRBV11-2
CASSLLMWGETQYF
>.|TRBV7-2
CASSRLGSGVSEQYF
>TRBJ2-3|TRBV6-5
CASRAPRNPTDTQYF
>TRBJ1-2|TRBV28
CASSSGTGVPYGYTF
>TRBJ2-3|TRBV7-2
CANAPGTSYFQADTQYF
>TRBJ2-5|TRBV6-2/TRBV6-3
CASRSPSGGYQETQYF
>TRBJ1-1|TRBV20-1
CSAPMSGGTEAFF
>TRBJ2-5|TRBV7-9
CASNRGSKEETQYF
>TRBJ2-7|TRBV20-1
CSAREGSGGRSYEQYF
>TRBJ2-1|TRBV6-5
CASSKRGGTFEQFF
>TRBJ2-1|TRBV4-1
CASSQGISGGRNYNEQFF
>TRBJ1-1|TRBV20-1
CGAQRGQGTNTEAFF
>TRBJ2-7|TRBV5-4
CASSSPGSEQYF
>TRBJ2-1|TRBV25-1
CASSEYTSPSYNEQFF
>TRBJ1-1|TRBV25-1
CASSAYTEAFF
>TRBJ2-1|TRBV7-2
CASSLRPQGDEQFF
>TRBJ2-5|TRBV20-1
CSARDPLTGQGETQYF
>TRBJ1-1|TRBV14
CASSQVWSPSNTEAFF
>TRBJ2-1|TRBV29-1
CSSGTSGISSYDEQFF
>TRBJ1-2|TRBV27
CASSYRTGHGYTF
>TRBJ2-7|TRBV21-1
CASSKTGGPHSYEQYF
>TRBJ2-7|TRBV27
CASSSNRGLSYEQYF
>.|TRBV2
CASSASRGETQYF
>TRBJ2-3|TRBV6-4
CASSPIGGGGTDTQYF
>TRBJ1-1|TRBV30
CAWSGSPNTEAFF
>TRBJ1-1|TRBV6-5
CASTKDTEAFF
>TRBJ2-1|TRBV5-6
CASSLWAGVRNEQFF
>TRBJ1-2|TRBV30
CAWSPGQRNGYTF
>TRBJ2-7|TRBV6-1
CASSEGGTGVLEQYF
>TRBJ2-3|TRBV18
CASSPGARDTQYF
>TRBJ2-1|TRBV7-6
CASSLEQGVYEQFF
>TRBJ2-5|TRBV6-2/TRBV6-3
CASSYSRGAYQETQYF
>TRBJ1-1|TRBV3-1
CASSRIRDTEAFF
>TRBJ2-5|TRBV27
CASMGMPGDEQYF
>TRBJ2-3|TRBV29-1
CSAQGGRGGTDTQYF
>TRBJ2-3|TRBV20-1
CSARTARGRTDTQYF
>TRBJ2-7|TRBV6-5
CASSYQGGSYEQYF
>TRBJ2-3|TRBV20-1
CSAPRGFTDTQYF
>TRBJ2-2|TRBV21-1
CASCGTPPGSGELFF
>TRBJ2-3|TRBV11-2
CASINPNLAGHSTDTQYF
>TRBJ1-4|TRBV15
CAISSFYIATNEKLFF
>TRBJ2-7|TRBV6-5
CASSQPPGQGADEQYF